These 3 T cell receptor beta chains were all obtained from the same sample, sequenced in a study of CD4+ T cells in melanoma (dated by TCRdb to between 2021 and 2024). Library generation was performed with the immunoSEQ multiplex PCR assay. What TCRdb holds here is the immuneACCESS table cut down to in-frame rearrangements. Part of the clones is not present; checked against another copy, under half of the missing clones reflect an unresolved V gene, and the others are unexplained. The sample contains 140,000 or so clones, roughly 91% of them found a single time. The top ten constitute over 1.5% of the sample. Receptors were obtained from a human donor with melanoma.

This clone came up once. The genes are TRBV19 and TRBJ1-5; D not resolved. The CDR3 is 15 amino acids. V lost 0 bases and J lost 3, with 9 bases in between. Germline CDR1 reads LNHDA; CDR2 reads SQIVND (reference sequence). The CDR3, as DNA: TGTGCCAGTAGTATAGATGGCGGCCTCAATCAGCCCCAGCATTTT. It specifies CASSIDGGLNQPQHF.

The chain carries TRBV27 and TRBJ2-7; D call uncertain. In germline, CDR1 is MNHEY, CDR2 SMNVEV (reference sequence). V lost 2 bases to trimming and J lost 6 bases, with 11 bases between them. This CDR3 comprises 13 residues. The CDR3 is CASSLGVGFEQYF. The CDR3 nucleotides read TGTGCCAGCAGTTTAGGGGTCGGTTTCGAGCAGTACTTC.

This chain links TRBV7-6 with TRBJ2-7; the match to TRBD2 covers 15 bases. This CDR3 has 18 amino acids. With V trimmed by 3 bases and J by 3 bases, 9 bases remained unmatched. Germline V gene sequence: CDR1 SGHVS, CDR2 FNYEAQ. The chain's CDR3 is CASSFLGTSGGIHYEQYF. In nucleotides, the CDR3 is TGTGCCAGCAGCTTTCTCGGGACTAGCGGGGGGATCCACTACGAGCAGTACTTC.